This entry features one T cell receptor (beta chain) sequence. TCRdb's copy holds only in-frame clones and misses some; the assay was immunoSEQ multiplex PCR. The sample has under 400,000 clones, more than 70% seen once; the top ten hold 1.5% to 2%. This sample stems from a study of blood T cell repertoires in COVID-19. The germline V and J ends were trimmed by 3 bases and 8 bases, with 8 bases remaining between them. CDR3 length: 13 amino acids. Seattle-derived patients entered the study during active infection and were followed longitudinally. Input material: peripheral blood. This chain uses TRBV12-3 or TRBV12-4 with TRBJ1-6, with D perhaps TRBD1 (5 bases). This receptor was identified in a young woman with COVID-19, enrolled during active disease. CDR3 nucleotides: TGTGCCAGCAGTTTTAAGGGGTATTCACCCCTCCACTTT. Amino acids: CASSFKGYSPLHF.